This T cell receptor (beta chain) is drawn from a study of T-cell reconstitution after alpha-beta-depleted transplantation in children. This clonotype appeared a few times. Library preparation (for TCRbeta) was performed with unique molecular identifiers. TCRdb reprocessed the PCR reads with MiXCR, giving one entry per CDR3 protein. The table includes hundreds of thousands of distinct CDR3 sequences, roughly 15% detected once. The TCR comes from a human donor who donated a stem cell graft to a child with acute myeloid leukemia. This material consisted of PBMCs from the stem cell graft donor, taken from the stem cell graft.

This CDR3 is CASSLGTPGSTDTQYF. The CDR3 nucleotides are TGTGCCAGCAGCTTAGGGACTCCAGGGAGCACAGATACGCAGTATTTT. The V call is TRBV7-6, the J call TRBJ2-3, with D perhaps TRBD1 or TRBD2 (5 bases each). The CDR3 runs to 16 residues. Deletions cut 1 base from V and 0 bases from J, with 11 bases between. The V gene's germline CDR1 is SGHVS and CDR2 FNYEAQ.